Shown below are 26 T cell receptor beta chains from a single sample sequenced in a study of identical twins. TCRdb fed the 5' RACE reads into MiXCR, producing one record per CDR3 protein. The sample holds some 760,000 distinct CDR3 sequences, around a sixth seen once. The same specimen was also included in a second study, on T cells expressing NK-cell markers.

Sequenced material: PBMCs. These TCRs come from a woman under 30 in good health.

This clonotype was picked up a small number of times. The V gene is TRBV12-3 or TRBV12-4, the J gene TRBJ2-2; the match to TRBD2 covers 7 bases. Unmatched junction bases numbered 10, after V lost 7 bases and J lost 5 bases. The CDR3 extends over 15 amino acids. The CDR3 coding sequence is TGTGCCAGCACCCCCTGGGCGGGGGAAACCGGGGAGCTGTTTTTT. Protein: CASTPWAGETGELFF.

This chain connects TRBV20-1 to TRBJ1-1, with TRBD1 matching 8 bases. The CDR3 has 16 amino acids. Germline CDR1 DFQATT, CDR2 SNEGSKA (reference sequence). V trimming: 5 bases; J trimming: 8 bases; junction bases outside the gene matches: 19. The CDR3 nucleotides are TGCAGTGCTCCGACAGGGGTCAAAGGTGGTTCTTACGAAGCTTTCTTT. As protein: CSAPTGVKGGSYEAFF.

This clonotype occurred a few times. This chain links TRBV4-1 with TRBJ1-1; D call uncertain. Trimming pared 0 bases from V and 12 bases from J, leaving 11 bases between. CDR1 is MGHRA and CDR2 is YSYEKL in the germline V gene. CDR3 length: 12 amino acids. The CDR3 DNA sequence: TGCGCCAGCAGCCAAGATCTTGTTAGAACTTTCTTT. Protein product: CASSQDLVRTFF.

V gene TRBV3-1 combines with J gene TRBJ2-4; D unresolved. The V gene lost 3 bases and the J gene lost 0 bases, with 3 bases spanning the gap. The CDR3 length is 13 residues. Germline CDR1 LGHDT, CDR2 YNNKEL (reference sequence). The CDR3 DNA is TGTGCCAGCAGCCACCTAGCCAAAAACATTCAGTACTTC. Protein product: CASSHLAKNIQYF.

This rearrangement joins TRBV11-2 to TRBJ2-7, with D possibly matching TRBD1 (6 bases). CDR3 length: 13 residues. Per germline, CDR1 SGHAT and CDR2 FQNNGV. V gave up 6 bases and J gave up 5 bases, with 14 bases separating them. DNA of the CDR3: TGTGCCAGCAGAAAAACAGGGTTTCACGAGCAGTACTTC. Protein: CASRKTGFHEQYF.

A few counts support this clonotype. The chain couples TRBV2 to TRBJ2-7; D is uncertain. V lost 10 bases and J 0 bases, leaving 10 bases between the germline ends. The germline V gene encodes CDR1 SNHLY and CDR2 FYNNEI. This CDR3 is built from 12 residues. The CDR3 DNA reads TGTGCCATCGGTAAGAGCTCCTACGAGCAGTACTTC. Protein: CAIGKSSYEQYF. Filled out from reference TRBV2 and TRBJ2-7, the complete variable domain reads EPEVTQTPSHQVTQMGQEVILRCVPISNHLYFYWYRQILGQKVEFLVSFYNNEISEKSEIFDDQFSVERPDGSNFTLKIRSTKLEDSAMYFCAIGKSSYEQYFGPGTRLTVT.

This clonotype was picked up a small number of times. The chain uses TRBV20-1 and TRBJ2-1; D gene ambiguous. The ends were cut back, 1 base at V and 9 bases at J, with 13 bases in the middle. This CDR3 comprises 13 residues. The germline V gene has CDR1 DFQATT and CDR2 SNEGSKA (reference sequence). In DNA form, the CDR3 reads TGCAGTGCTAGAGTACACACCAAGAGTGAGCAGTTCTTC. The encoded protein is CSARVHTKSEQFF.

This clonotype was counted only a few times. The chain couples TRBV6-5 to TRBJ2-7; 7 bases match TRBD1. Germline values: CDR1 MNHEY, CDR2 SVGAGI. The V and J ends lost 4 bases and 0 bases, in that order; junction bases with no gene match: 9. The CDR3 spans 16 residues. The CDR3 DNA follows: TGTGCCAGCAGTTCCCGGACAGGCGCGATCTCCTACGAGCAGTACTTC. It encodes CASSSRTGAISYEQYF.

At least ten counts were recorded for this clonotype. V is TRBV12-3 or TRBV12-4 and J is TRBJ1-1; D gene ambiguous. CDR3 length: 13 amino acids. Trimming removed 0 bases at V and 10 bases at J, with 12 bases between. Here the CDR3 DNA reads TGTGCCAGCAGTTTAGCGTTCGGGCTGGCAGCTTTCTTT. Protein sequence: CASSLAFGLAAFF.

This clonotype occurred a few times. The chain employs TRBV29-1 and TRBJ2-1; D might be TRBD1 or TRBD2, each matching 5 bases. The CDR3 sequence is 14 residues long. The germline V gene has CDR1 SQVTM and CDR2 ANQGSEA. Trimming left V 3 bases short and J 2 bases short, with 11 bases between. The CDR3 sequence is CSVDSGRAYNEQFF. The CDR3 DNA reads TGCAGCGTTGATTCGGGGCGGGCCTACAATGAGCAGTTCTTC.

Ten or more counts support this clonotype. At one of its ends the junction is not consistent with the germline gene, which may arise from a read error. In DNA, the CDR3 is TGTGCCAGCAGTTTTAATCAAGAGACCCAGTACTTC. The encoded protein is CASSFNQETQYF. J is TRBJ2-5 and V is TRBV5-1, with D unclear. CDR1 SGHRS and CDR2 YFSETQ come from the germline V gene. There are 12 residues in the CDR3.

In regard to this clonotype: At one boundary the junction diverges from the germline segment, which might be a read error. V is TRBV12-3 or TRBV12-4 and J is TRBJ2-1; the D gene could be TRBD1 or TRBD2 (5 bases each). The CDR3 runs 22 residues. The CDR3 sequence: CASTLGDRGRAAGKSSYNEQFF. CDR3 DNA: TGTGCCAGCACTTTAGGGGATCGTGGGCGGGCGGCGGGTAAGAGCTCCTACAATGAGCAGTTCTTC.

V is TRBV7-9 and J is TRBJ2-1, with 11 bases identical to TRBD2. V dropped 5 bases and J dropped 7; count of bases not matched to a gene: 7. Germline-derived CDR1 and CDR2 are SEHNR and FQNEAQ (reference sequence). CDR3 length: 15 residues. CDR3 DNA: TGTGCCAGCAGCCAAACTAGCGGGAGCTTAAATGAGCAGTTCTTC. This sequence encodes CASSQTSGSLNEQFF.

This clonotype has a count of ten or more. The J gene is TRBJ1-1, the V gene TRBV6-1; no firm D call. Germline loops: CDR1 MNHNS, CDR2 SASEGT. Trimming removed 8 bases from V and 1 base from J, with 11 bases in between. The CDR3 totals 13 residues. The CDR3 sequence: CASPDPQNTEAFF. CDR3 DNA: TGTGCCAGCCCCGACCCCCAGAACACTGAAGCTTTCTTT.

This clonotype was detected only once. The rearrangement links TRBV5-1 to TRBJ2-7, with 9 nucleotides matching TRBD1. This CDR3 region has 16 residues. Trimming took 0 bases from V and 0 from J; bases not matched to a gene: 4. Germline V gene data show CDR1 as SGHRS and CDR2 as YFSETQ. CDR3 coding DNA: TGCGCCAGCAGCTTGGGGTGGACAGGGGCCTCCTACGAGCAGTACTTC. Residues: CASSLGWTGASYEQYF.

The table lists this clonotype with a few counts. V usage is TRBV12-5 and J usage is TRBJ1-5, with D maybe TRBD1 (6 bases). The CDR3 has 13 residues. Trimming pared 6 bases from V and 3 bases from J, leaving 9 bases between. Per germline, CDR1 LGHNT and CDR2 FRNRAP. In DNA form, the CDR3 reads TGTGCTAGTGGGGACAGTCCCAATCAGCCCCAGCATTTT. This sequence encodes CASGDSPNQPQHF.

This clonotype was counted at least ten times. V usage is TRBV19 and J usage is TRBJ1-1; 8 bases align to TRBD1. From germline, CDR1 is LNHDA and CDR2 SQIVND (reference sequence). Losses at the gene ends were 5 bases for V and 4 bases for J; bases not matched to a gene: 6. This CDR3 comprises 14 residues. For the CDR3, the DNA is TGTGCCAGTAGTCGGACAGGGATGGGCACTGAAGCTTTCTTT. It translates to CASSRTGMGTEAFF.

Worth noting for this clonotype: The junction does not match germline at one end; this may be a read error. The CDR3 region is CASSLKSSDNEQFF. The CDR3 coding sequence is TGCGCCAGCAGCTTGAAGTCCTCCGACAATGAGCAGTTCTTC. The chain recombines TRBV5-1 with TRBJ2-1, with no clear D. The CDR3 has 14 residues. Germline V gives CDR1 SGHRS, CDR2 YFSETQ.

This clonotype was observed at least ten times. CDR3 in amino acids: CASSLEHRGSSGANVLTF. The DNA for the CDR3 is TGTGCCAGCAGCTTAGAACACAGGGGGAGCTCTGGGGCCAACGTCCTGACTTTC. The rearrangement uses TRBV7-8 and TRBJ2-6; TRBD1 matches at 8 bases. The junction had 5 bases not matched to a gene; V was cut back by 1 base and J by 0 bases. There are 18 residues in the CDR3. Germline lookup yields CDR1 SGHVS and CDR2 FQNEAQ. The variable domain in full, with the rest retrieved from reference TRBV7-8 and TRBJ2-6, is GAGVSQSPRYKVAKRGQDVALRCDPISGHVSLFWYQQALGQGPEFLTYFQNEAQLDKSGLPSDRFFAERPEGSVSTLKIQRTQQEDSAVYLCASSLEHRGSSGANVLTFGAGSRLTVL.

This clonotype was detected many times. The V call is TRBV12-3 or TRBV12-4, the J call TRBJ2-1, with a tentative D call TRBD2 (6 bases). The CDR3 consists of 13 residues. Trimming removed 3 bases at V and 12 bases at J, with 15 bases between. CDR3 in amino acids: CASSFGSRGGQFF. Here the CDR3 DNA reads TGTGCCAGCAGTTTTGGGAGTCGGGGAGGGCAGTTCTTC.

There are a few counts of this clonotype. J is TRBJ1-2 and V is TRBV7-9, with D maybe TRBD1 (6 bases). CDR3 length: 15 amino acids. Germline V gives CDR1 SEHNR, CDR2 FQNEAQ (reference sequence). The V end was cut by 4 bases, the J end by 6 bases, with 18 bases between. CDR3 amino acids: CASSSMETGMHGYTF. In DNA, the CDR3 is TGTGCCAGCAGCTCCATGGAAACAGGGATGCATGGCTACACCTTC.

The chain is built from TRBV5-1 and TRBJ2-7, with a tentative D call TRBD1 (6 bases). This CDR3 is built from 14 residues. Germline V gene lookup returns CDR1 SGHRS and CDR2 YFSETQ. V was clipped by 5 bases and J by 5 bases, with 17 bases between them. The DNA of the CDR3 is TGCGCCAGCAGACTCGACAGGTTTATGCACGAGCAGTACTTC. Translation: CASRLDRFMHEQYF. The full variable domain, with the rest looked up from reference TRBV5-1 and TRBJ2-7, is KAGVTQTPRYLIKTRGQQVTLSCSPISGHRSVSWYQQTPGQGLQFLFEYFSETQRNKGNFPGRFSGRQFSNSRSEMNVSTLELGDSALYLCASRLDRFMHEQYFGPGTRLTVT.

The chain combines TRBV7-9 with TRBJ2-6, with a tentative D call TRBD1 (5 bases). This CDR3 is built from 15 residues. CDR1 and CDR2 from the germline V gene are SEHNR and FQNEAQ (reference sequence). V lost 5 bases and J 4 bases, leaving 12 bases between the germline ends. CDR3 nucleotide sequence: TGTGCCAGCAGCCAAAGGCCAGGGGGGGCCAACGTCCTGACTTTC. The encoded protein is CASSQRPGGANVLTF.

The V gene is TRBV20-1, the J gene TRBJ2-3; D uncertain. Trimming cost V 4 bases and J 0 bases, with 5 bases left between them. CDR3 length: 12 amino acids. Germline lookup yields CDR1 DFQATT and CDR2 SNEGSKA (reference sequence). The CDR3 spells CSAINSTDTQYF. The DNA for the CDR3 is TGCAGTGCTATAAACAGCACAGATACGCAGTATTTT.

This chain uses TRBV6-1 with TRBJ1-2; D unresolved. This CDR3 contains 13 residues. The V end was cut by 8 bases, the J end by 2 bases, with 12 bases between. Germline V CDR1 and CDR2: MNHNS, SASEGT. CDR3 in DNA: TGTGCCAGCCGTCCCCCTGGGAACTATGGCTACACCTTC. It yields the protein CASRPPGNYGYTF.

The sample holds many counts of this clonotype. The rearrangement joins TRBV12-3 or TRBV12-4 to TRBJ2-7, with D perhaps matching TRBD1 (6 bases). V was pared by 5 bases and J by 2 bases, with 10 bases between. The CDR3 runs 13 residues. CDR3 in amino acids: CASSVGQTYEQYF. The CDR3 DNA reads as TGTGCCAGCAGTGTCGGACAGACCTACGAGCAGTACTTC.